The clone carrying this T cell receptor beta chain was seen many times. Its antigen remains unknown. The cDNA was synthesized by means of template-switch 5'RACE, which was carried out with 10-nucleotide random UMIs. One entry per CDR3 protein, called by TCRdb with MiXCR from the 5' RACE reads. The profile shows about 60,000 distinct CDR3 sequences, 9.7% of them singletons. The CDR3 runs 16 residues. The V gene's germline CDR1 is MDHEN and CDR2 SYDVKM. The junction had 9 bases not matched to a gene; V was cut back by 4 bases and J by 5 bases. Time point of the sample: longitudinal time-point 2. The unsorted libraries were made from 2 million PBMCs kept at -80 C. These data originate in a study of neurological immune-mediated disorders. Findings of the study overall: The most TCR clonal expansion was seen in HTLV-1-associated myelopathy, and the least was seen in multiple sclerosis, which fell below healthy controls. No CDR3 amino acid sequences recurred among expanded clones across subjects, suggesting private repertoires in all groups.

The rearrangement uses TRBV28 and TRBJ2-5; TRBD1 matches 11 bases. This sequence originates from a man between 25 and 39 years old in good health. The sequencing sample was made of PBMCs. Here the CDR3 DNA reads TGTGCCAGCAGTTCAACGTGGACAGGGGGCAGTGAGACCCAGTACTTC. Translating gives CASSSTWTGGSETQYF.